This TCR beta chain emerged from a study of blood T cell repertoires in COVID-19. Study details: Samples taken during acute and convalescent COVID-19 were collected in the United States, Italy and Spain.

The germline V and J ends were trimmed by 5 bases and 5 bases, with 9 bases remaining between them. Germline CDR1 and CDR2: MNHEY and SVGEGT. CDR3 length: 12 residues. In the original processing: Reference gene primer amplification gave estimated nucleated cell counts. Clones were sequenced by immunoSEQ multiplex PCR, and TCRdb holds only the in-frame ones, with some missing. Clone size and the V and J calls come from that table; the DNA yielded D and trimming. The sample has around 180,000 clones; approximately 83% are singletons. Sequencing was carried out using peripheral blood. The receptor comes from a man aged 55 to 69 with acute or convalescent COVID-19. The rearrangement links TRBV6-2 or TRBV6-3 to TRBJ1-1, with a weak D call TRBD1 (6 bases). This CDR3 reads CASSPGQTEAFF. The CDR3 region has the DNA TGTGCCAGCAGTCCGGGACAAACTGAAGCTTTCTTT.